Following are 15 T cell receptor beta chains from one sample sequenced in a study of T cell responses to AZD1222 COVID-19 vaccine. Measured with immunoSEQ multiplex PCR; TCRdb has only the in-frame clones, and not every one. Seen here are some 150,000 clones, about nine tenths observed once, and the top ten hold more than 12%. The source material was peripheral blood, sampled on day 0 of AZD1222 vaccination. These receptors were obtained from an adult in good health.

The chain links TRBV21-1 to TRBJ2-1. TRBV21-1 is assigned pseudogene status. The CDR3 consists of 13 residues. The DNA for the CDR3 is TGTGCCAGCAGCAAAGTAAAACAGTCGGGGCAGTTCTTC. Amino acids: CASSKVKQSGQFF.

This chain connects TRBV11-2 to TRBJ1-1; D ambiguous. The CDR3 length is 12 residues. Deletions cut 5 bases from V and 8 bases from J, with 12 bases between. Germline assignment: CDR1 SGHAT and CDR2 FQNNGV. The CDR3 nucleotides are TGTGCCAGCAGCGACTCAGCTCAGGAAGCTTTCTTT. Protein product: CASSDSAQEAFF. Full variable domain (rest looked up from reference TRBV11-2 and TRBJ1-1): EAGVAQSPRYKIIEKRQSVAFWCNPISGHATLYWYQQILGQGPKLLIQFQNNGVVDDSQLPKDRFSAERLKGVDSTLKIQPAKLEDSAVYLCASSDSAQEAFFGQGTRLTVV.

The V gene is TRBV18, the J gene TRBJ2-5; no reliable D call. The CDR3 is 14 residues long. V lost 2 bases and J 3 bases, leaving 10 bases between the germline ends. Germline V gene sequence: CDR1 KGHSH, CDR2 LQKENI. CDR3 protein: CASSPIEVKETQYF. For the CDR3, the DNA is TGTGCCAGCTCACCAATCGAGGTAAAAGAGACCCAGTACTTC.

This clone has just one count. The chain is built from TRBV6-2 or TRBV6-3 and TRBJ1-2; no clear D gene. Germline values: CDR1 MNHEY, CDR2 SVGEGT. The length of the CDR3 is 15 residues. Trimming took off 0 bases at V and 4 bases at J, with 12 bases between the two ends. The CDR3 DNA follows: TGTGCCAGCAGTTACTCGAGAGGGAGTAGCTATGGCTACACCTTC. Translated: CASSYSRGSSYGYTF.

The CDR3 loop reads CASSVAPRDTEAFF. The CDR3 DNA reads as TGTGCCAGCAGCGTAGCTCCCCGGGACACTGAAGCTTTCTTT. The V call is TRBV9, the J call TRBJ1-1; D gene unclear. The V end was cut by 0 bases, the J end by 3 bases, with 9 bases between. The CDR3 spans 14 residues. Germline V CDR1 and CDR2: SGDLS, YYNGEE.

The chain recombines TRBV5-5 with TRBJ1-1; maybe TRBD1 (6 bases). Trimming shortened V by 0 bases and J by 6 bases, and 9 bases separated the two germline ends. The CDR3 extends over 13 amino acids. Germline loops: CDR1 SGHKS, CDR2 YYEKEE (reference sequence). CDR3 bases: TGTGCCAGCAGCTTGGACAGGGTGTCTGAAGCTTTCTTT. Its protein is CASSLDRVSEAFF.

The chain uses TRBV14 and TRBJ2-5, with D tentatively TRBD1 or TRBD2 (5 bases each). This CDR3 has 16 residues. V was shortened by 4 bases and J by 4 bases, with 19 bases between the two germline ends. Germline V gives CDR1 SGHDN, CDR2 FVKESK. The CDR3 loop is CASSPGLLRSAETQYF. CDR3 DNA sequence: TGTGCCAGCAGCCCGGGGCTACTAAGGTCCGCAGAGACCCAGTACTTC.

A single count supports this clone. The genes are TRBV2 and TRBJ2-4; a possible D gene is TRBD2 (5 bases). This CDR3 spans 17 amino acids. Trimming removed 7 bases at V and 0 bases at J, with 19 bases between. The germline CDR1 and CDR2 sequences are SNHLY and FYNNEI. The CDR3 nucleotides read TGTGCCAGCACGGGGTCGTGGGCCCTACTAGCCAAAAACATTCAGTACTTC. It codes for CASTGSWALLAKNIQYF.

V usage is TRBV28 and J usage is TRBJ2-7; maybe TRBD1 (6 bases). This CDR3 region has 13 residues. Germline CDR1 MDHEN, CDR2 SYDVKM. V lost 2 bases and J lost 9, with 14 bases in between. The CDR3 DNA follows: TGTGCCAGCAGTTTACGACAGGTAGGGGTGCAGTACTTC. Its translation: CASSLRQVGVQYF.

In this sample, this clone turned up once. This chain connects TRBV27 to TRBJ2-1, with D possibly being TRBD2 (7 bases). Germline CDR1 reads MNHEY; CDR2 reads SMNVEV (reference sequence). The ends were cut back, 4 bases at V and 8 bases at J, with 15 bases in the middle. There are 14 residues in the CDR3. The CDR3 sequence is CASSSTGGRYEQFF. CDR3 DNA sequence: TGTGCCAGCAGTTCCACCGGGGGGCGATATGAGCAGTTCTTC.

The gene calls are TRBV10-3 and TRBJ1-3; D remains unclear. CDR3 length: 14 residues. Germline lookup yields CDR1 ENHRY and CDR2 SYGVKD. The V and J ends lost 10 bases and 4 bases respectively, with 17 bases between them. CDR3 sequence: CASTDPRTGNTIYF. The CDR3 DNA is TGTGCCAGCACAGACCCTCGGACCGGAAACACCATATATTTT.

V and J are TRBV19 and TRBJ1-1, with D uncertain. The CDR3 runs 13 residues. Germline V CDR1 and CDR2: LNHDA, SQIVND (reference sequence). V lost 3 bases and J lost 9, with 14 bases in between. In DNA form, the CDR3 reads TGTGCCAGTAGTATTCTTACCCCTTATAAAGCTTTCTTT. Protein product: CASSILTPYKAFF.

The V call is TRBV7-8, the J call TRBJ2-1; TRBD2 might be the D (6 bases). Germline CDR1 reads SGHVS; CDR2 reads FQNEAQ. With 6 bases removed from V and 0 bases from J, the gap between germline ends came to 6 bases. CDR3 length: 13 amino acids. The CDR3 nucleotides read TGTGCCAGCAGTAGCGGCTCCTACAATGAGCAGTTCTTC. It codes for CASSSGSYNEQFF.

The chain couples TRBV2 to TRBJ1-4; D unclear. The V gene's germline CDR1 is SNHLY and CDR2 FYNNEI. This CDR3 contains 13 residues. The germline V and J ends were trimmed by 4 bases and 8 bases, with 11 bases remaining between them. CDR3 nucleotide sequence: TGTGCCAGCAGTGCATGGACGTCGGAAAAACTGTTTTTT. Protein sequence: CASSAWTSEKLFF. The full variable domain, its missing parts supplied by reference TRBV2 and TRBJ1-4, is EPEVTQTPSHQVTQMGQEVILRCVPISNHLYFYWYRQILGQKVEFLVSFYNNEISEKSEIFDDQFSVERPDGSNFTLKIRSTKLEDSAMYFCASSAWTSEKLFFGSGTQLSVL.

CDR3 sequence reads: CASPLGAGSSYEQYF. The CDR3 nucleotides are TGTGCCAGCCCCCTTGGGGCGGGGAGCTCCTACGAGCAGTACTTC. The rearrangement uses TRBV5-8 and TRBJ2-7; D might be TRBD2 (6 bases). Germline loops: CDR1 SGHTS, CDR2 YDEGEE. The CDR3 is 15 residues long. Trimming pared 7 bases from V and 0 bases from J, leaving 17 bases between.